The TCR beta chain described here comes from a study of T cell repertoires in cytomegalovirus infection. Study-level information: Signatures in public TCR beta sequences pointed to both CMV infection and matching HLA type. Findings and caveats of the study: Dominant in the ex vivo response were TCR beta clonotypes restricted by HLA-C and specific for CMV.

MiXCR, applied by TCRdb to the reads, yields one record per CDR3 protein. The table has 550,000 to 700,000 distinct CDR3 sequences, approximately 40% seen once; the top ten hold 48%. The CDR3 covers 13 residues. V lost 0 bases and J lost 8; bases outside the gene matches: 1. Germline CDR1 SGHAT, CDR2 FQNNGV. Concerning this clonotype: The antigen is unknown.

Sequencing used cultured PBMCs, obtained from culture after CMV antigen stimulation. This receptor was taken from a human donor in good health (CMV status not recorded). Some clones in this sample may be carry-over from other donors' samples. The chain links TRBV11-2 to TRBJ2-5; TRBD1 aligns across 9 bases. The CDR3 bases are TGTGCCAGCAGCTTAGAGACAGGGGGAACCCAGTACTTC. It codes for CASSLETGGTQYF.